The following is a TCR beta chain sequence with its context. The source of the sample is a study of cytomegalovirus exposure and HLA in healthy donors. Per germline, CDR1 MDHEN and CDR2 SYDVKM. The junction had 11 bases not matched to a gene; V was cut back by 6 bases and J by 4 bases. The CDR3 is made up of 15 amino acids. The assay was immunoSEQ multiplex PCR, and TCRdb's table has in-frame clones only and misses some. The sample includes roughly 86,000 clones, 90% to 97% of them seen just once. The V call is TRBV28, the J call TRBJ2-7, with 8 positions matching TRBD1. Material for sequencing was PBMCs. The sequence derives from a man between 18 and 29 years old in good health and CMV-seropositive. CDR3 region: CASRQGQGLGYEQYF. The DNA for the CDR3 is TGTGCCAGCAGGCAAGGACAGGGTTTAGGGTACGAGCAGTACTTC.